This T cell receptor beta chain was identified in a study of T-cell memory formation after mild COVID-19. Constant-segment primers served in 5'RACE that generated TCR alpha and TCR beta cDNA libraries bearing sample barcodes and UMIs. TCRdb independently ran MiXCR on the 5' RACE reads; one entry per CDR3 protein. The sample includes 110,000 to 150,000 distinct CDR3 sequences, around 27% of them seen just once. This clonotype was detected only a few times. Input material: PBMCs or a T cell subset sorted from them (not recorded which). This TCR was recovered from an adult woman who had mild COVID-19 (a few samples of this study predate the infection). Cell type and time point are not known.

CDR3 sequence (DNA): TGTGCCACCATTCCGACAGGGGGACATGGCAATCAGCCCCAGCATTTT. Translating gives CATIPTGGHGNQPQHF. This rearrangement joins TRBV24-1 to TRBJ1-5; 9 nucleotides match TRBD1. There are 16 residues in the CDR3. Germline trimming cut 8 bases from V and 2 bases from J; bases unmatched to any gene: 9. The V gene's germline CDR1 is KGHDR and CDR2 SFDVKD.